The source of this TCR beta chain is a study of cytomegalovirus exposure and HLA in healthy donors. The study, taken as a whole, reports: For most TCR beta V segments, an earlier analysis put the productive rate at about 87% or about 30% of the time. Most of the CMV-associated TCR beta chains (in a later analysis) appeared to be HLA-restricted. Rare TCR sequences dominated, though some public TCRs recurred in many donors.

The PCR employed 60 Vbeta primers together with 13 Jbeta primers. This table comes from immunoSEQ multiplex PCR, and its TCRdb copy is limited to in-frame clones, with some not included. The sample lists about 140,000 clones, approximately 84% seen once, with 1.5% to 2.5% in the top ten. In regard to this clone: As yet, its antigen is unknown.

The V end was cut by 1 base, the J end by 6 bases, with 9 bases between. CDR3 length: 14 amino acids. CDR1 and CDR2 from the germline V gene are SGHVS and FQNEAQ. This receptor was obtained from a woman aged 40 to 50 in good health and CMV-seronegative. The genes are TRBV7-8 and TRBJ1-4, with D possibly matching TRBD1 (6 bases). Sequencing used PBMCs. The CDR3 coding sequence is TGTGCCAGCAGCTTAGACAGGGTCTATGAAAAACTGTTTTTT. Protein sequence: CASSLDRVYEKLFF.